These 16 T cell receptor beta chains came from one sample sequenced in a study of T cells after yellow fever vaccination. One entry per CDR3 protein results from TCRdb running MiXCR on the 5' RACE reads. This table has some 600,000 distinct CDR3 sequences, less than 20% appearing once. The source was PBMCs, collected 5 days after the first yellow fever vaccination. The receptors stem from a man younger than 35 who received the YFV17D yellow fever vaccine.

The rearrangement links TRBV4-1 to TRBJ1-2; D is undetermined. Per the germline V gene, CDR1 is MGHRA and CDR2 is YSYEKL. The CDR3 runs 15 residues. Trimming removed 1 base at V and 1 base at J, with 10 bases between. The CDR3 protein is CASSQVQLLNYGYTF. In nucleotides, the CDR3 is TGCGCCAGCAGCCAAGTGCAGCTCCTTAACTATGGCTACACCTTC.

The chain has TRBV12-3 or TRBV12-4 and TRBJ1-1; possible D gene TRBD1, 5 bases. With 8 bases removed from V and 5 bases from J, the gap between germline ends came to 12 bases. The CDR3 consists of 12 residues. The CDR3 loop is CASGRGATEAFF. The CDR3, as DNA: TGTGCCAGCGGGAGGGGAGCGACTGAAGCTTTCTTT.

The V call is TRBV18, the J call TRBJ2-7; TRBD2 might be the D (5 bases). CDR1 is KGHSH and CDR2 is LQKENI in the germline V gene. Trimming stripped 1 base from V and 0 bases from J, with 10 bases between. The CDR3 totals 15 residues. The chain's CDR3 is CASSPREGFSYEQYF. CDR3 coding DNA: TGTGCCAGCTCACCACGAGAGGGATTCTCCTACGAGCAGTACTTC.

This clonotype was detected a few times. The chain uses TRBV28 and TRBJ2-5; 7 bases map to TRBD2. CDR1 is MDHEN, CDR2 SYDVKM, per germline. The CDR3 has 16 residues. After removal of 4 bases from V and 0 bases from J, the junction contained 8 bases not matched to a gene. The CDR3 nucleotides read TGTGCCAGCAGTTCGACGGGGAGGGGCGACCAAGAGACCCAGTACTTC. Encoded protein: CASSSTGRGDQETQYF.

The table lists this clonotype with many counts. This sequence joins TRBV7-8 and TRBJ1-5; D might be TRBD1 (5 bases). V dropped 5 bases and J dropped 3 bases, with 20 bases sitting between them. From germline, CDR1 is SGHVS and CDR2 FQNEAQ. This CDR3 has 17 residues. DNA of the CDR3: TGTGCCAGCAGCCCTAGAGGGGTGACAGCGGACAATCAGCCCCAGCATTTT. Amino acid sequence: CASSPRGVTADNQPQHF.

The chain joins TRBV28 to TRBJ2-7; the D gene is possibly TRBD2 (5 bases). Germline V lookup: CDR1 MDHEN, CDR2 SYDVKM. Trimming removed 6 bases at V and 2 bases at J, with 14 bases between. The CDR3 totals 14 residues. The CDR3 DNA is TGTGCCAGCAGCCTACACTCGGGAACCTACGAGCAGTACGTC. As protein: CASSLHSGTYEQYV.

The chain uses TRBV5-1 and TRBJ1-6, with D hard to call. V was trimmed by 0 bases and J by 8 bases, leaving 12 bases between them. This CDR3 comprises 15 residues. Germline assignment: CDR1 SGHRS and CDR2 YFSETQ. The CDR3 here is CASSLESDGDSPLHF. The CDR3 coding sequence is TGCGCCAGCAGCTTGGAGTCGGACGGGGATTCACCCCTCCACTTT.

This clonotype was seen a few times. The chain joins TRBV12-3 or TRBV12-4 to TRBJ2-4; D might be TRBD2 (6 bases). Trimming took off 6 bases at V and 8 bases at J, with 26 bases between the two ends. CDR3 size: 17 residues. In DNA form, the CDR3 reads TGTGCCAGCAGCCTTGGCGGGGCAGGGTGGTCGCTGGACATTCAGTACTTC. It is translated as CASSLGGAGWSLDIQYF.

The table lists this clonotype with a few counts. The rearrangement links TRBV7-2 to TRBJ2-1; a possible D gene is TRBD2 (6 bases). The germline gives CDR1 SGHTA, CDR2 FQGNSA. V was shortened by 1 base and J by 7 bases, with 17 bases between the two germline ends. The CDR3 is made up of 16 amino acids. CDR3 sequence: CASSLGRGLGPNEQFF. The CDR3, as DNA: TGTGCCAGCAGCTTAGGACGGGGGTTAGGTCCTAATGAGCAGTTCTTC.

This clonotype has only a few counts. This chain uses TRBV7-4 with TRBJ1-5; 11 positions agree with TRBD1. The J segment lost 0 bases and the V segment lost 5 bases, leaving 6 bases of the junction unmatched. CDR3 length: 17 amino acids. Germline CDR1 reads SGHVT; CDR2 reads SQSDAQ. CDR3 sequence (DNA): TGTGCCAGCAGCAGTGGACAGGGGGCATTTAGCAATCAGCCCCAGCATTTT. Protein sequence: CASSSGQGAFSNQPQHF.

This clonotype was picked up a small number of times. The chain has TRBV9 and TRBJ2-1; D might be TRBD2 (6 bases). Germline V lookup: CDR1 SGDLS, CDR2 YYNGEE. The CDR3 consists of 14 residues. V was clipped by 4 bases and J by 4 bases, with 12 bases between them. This CDR3 is CASSTGLPYNEQFF. The CDR3 nucleotides read TGTGCCAGCAGCACTGGACTACCTTACAATGAGCAGTTCTTC.

This clonotype was counted only a few times. This chain connects TRBV7-8 to TRBJ2-4, with D tentatively TRBD1 (7 bases). This CDR3 is 17 amino acids long. Germline V gene sequence: CDR1 SGHVS, CDR2 FQNEAQ. V shed 2 bases and J shed 0 bases, with 14 bases lying between them. The CDR3 region is CASSLSGGGLAKNIQYF. In nucleotides, the CDR3 is TGTGCCAGCAGCTTATCTGGAGGGGGCCTAGCCAAAAACATTCAGTACTTC.

The CDR3 reads CASSLGTGGGEQYV. In DNA form, the CDR3 reads TGCGCCAGCAGCTTGGGAACAGGGGGCGGCGAGCAGTACGTC. The J gene is TRBJ2-7, the V gene TRBV5-1; 9 positions match TRBD1. Germline V gene lookup returns CDR1 SGHRS and CDR2 YFSETQ. Trimming took 0 bases from V and 6 from J; bases not matched to a gene: 4. The CDR3 has 14 residues.

The chain recombines TRBV2 with TRBJ2-7; TRBD2 aligns across 10 bases. CDR1 is SNHLY and CDR2 is FYNNEI in the germline V gene. With V trimmed by 5 bases and J by 1 base, 11 bases remained unmatched. The CDR3 has 17 amino acids. The CDR3 DNA follows: TGTGCCAGCAGTAAAGGCAAACTAGCGGGGATGTCCTACGAGCAGTACTTC. Amino acids: CASSKGKLAGMSYEQYF.

V gene TRBV4-3 combines with J gene TRBJ1-6, with D uncertain. Deletions cut 0 bases from V and 8 bases from J, with 8 bases between. The CDR3 is 14 residues long. From germline, CDR1 is LGHNA and CDR2 YSLEER. The CDR3 here is CASSQEAMDSPLHF. The CDR3 nucleotides read TGCGCCAGCAGCCAAGAGGCGATGGATTCACCCCTCCACTTT.

This clonotype was observed a handful of times. This chain uses TRBV12-3 or TRBV12-4 with TRBJ2-5; 9 bases agree with TRBD1. The CDR3 contains 15 residues. J lost 6 bases, V lost 6 bases, and 11 bases had no gene match. CDR3 sequence reads: CASSRQGELWKTQYF. DNA of the CDR3: TGTGCCAGCAGCCGACAGGGGGAGTTATGGAAGACCCAGTACTTC.